This T cell receptor beta chain was sequenced in a study of blood T cell repertoires in COVID-19. Overall study context: Whether acute or convalescent, the COVID-19 samples came from the United States, Italy and Spain. Sources were T cells, B-cell-depleted T cells, or PBMCs; the material itself was cDNA or gDNA.

TCRdb keeps only in-frame clones here, not all; method: immunoSEQ multiplex PCR. The sample has a few hundred thousand clones, 88% seen once. Germline V lookup: CDR1 SNHLY, CDR2 FYNNEI. Trimming took 11 bases from V and 0 from J; bases not matched to a gene: 11. The CDR3 totals 15 residues. This sequence originates from a woman between 45 and 65 years old with active or convalescent COVID-19. The V gene is TRBV2, the J gene TRBJ2-7; 9 nucleotides align to TRBD2. The specimen was peripheral blood. The CDR3 spells CAGAGGDFPSYEQYF. Written as DNA, the CDR3 is TGTGCCGGCGCGGGGGGGGATTTCCCCTCCTACGAGCAGTACTTC.